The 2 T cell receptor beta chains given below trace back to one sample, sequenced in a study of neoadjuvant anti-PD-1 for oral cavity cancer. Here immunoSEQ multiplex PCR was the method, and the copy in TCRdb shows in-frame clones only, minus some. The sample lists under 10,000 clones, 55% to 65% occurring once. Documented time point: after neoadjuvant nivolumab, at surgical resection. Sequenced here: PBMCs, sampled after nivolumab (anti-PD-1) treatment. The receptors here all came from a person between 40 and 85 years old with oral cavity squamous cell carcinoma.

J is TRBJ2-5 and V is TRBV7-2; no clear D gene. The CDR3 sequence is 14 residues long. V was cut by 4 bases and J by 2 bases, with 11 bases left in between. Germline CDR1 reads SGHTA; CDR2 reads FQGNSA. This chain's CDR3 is CASSYRAAQETQYF. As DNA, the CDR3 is TGTGCCAGCAGCTACCGGGCCGCTCAAGAGACCCAGTACTTC.

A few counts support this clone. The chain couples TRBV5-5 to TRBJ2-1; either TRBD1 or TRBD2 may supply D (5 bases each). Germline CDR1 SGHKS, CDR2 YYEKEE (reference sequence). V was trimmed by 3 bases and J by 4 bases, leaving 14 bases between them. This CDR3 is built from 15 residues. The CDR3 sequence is CASSSEGFGYNEQFF. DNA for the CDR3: TGTGCCAGCAGCTCCGAGGGGTTCGGGTACAATGAGCAGTTCTTC. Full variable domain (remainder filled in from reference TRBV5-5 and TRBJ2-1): DAGVTQSPTHLIKTRGQQVTLRCSPISGHKSVSWYQQVLGQGPQFIFQYYEKEERGRGNFPDRFSARQFPNYSSELNVNALLLGDSALYLCASSSEGFGYNEQFFGPGTRLTVL.